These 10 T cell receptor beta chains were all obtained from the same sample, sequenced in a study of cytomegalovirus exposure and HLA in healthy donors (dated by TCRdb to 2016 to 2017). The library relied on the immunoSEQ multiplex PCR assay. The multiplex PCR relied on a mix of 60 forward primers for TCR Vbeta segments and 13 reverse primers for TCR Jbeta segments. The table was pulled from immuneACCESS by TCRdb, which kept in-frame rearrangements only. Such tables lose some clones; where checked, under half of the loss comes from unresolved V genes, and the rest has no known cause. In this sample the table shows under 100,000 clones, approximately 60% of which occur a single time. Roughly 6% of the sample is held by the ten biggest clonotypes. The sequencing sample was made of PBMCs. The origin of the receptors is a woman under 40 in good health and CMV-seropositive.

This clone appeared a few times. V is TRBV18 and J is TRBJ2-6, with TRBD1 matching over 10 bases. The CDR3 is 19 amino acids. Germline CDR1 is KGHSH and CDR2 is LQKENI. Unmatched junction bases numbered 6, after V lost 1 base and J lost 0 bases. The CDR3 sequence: CASSPLGQGKLSGANVLTF. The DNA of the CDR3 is TGTGCCAGCTCACCACTGGGACAGGGGAAACTCTCTGGGGCCAACGTCCTGACTTTC.

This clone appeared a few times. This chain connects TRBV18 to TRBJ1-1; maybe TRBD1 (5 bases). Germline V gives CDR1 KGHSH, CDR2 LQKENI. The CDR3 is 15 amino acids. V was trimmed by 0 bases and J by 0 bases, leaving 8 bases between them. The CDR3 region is CASSPPGGMNTEAFF. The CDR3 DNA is TGTGCCAGCTCACCACCGGGGGGAATGAACACTGAAGCTTTCTTT.

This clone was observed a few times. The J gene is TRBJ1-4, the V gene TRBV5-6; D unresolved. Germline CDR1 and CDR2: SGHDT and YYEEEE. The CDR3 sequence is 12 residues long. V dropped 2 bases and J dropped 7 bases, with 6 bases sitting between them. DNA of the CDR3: TGTGCCAGCAGCTTCTCGGGTGAAAAACTGTTTTTT. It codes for CASSFSGEKLFF.

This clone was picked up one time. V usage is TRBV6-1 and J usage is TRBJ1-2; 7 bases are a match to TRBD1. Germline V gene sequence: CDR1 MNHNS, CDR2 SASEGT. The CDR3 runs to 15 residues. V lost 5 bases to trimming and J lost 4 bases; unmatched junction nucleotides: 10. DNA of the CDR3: TGTGCCAGCAGTCCCCGGGGGGGGACAGTCTATGGCTACACCTTC. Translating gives CASSPRGGTVYGYTF.

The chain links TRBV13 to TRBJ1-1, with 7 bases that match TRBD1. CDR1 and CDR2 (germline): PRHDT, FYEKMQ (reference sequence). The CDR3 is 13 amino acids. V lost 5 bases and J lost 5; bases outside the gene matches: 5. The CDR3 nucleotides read TGTGCCAGCAGCCAAGGGGGCTGGACTGAAGCTTTCTTT. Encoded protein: CASSQGGWTEAFF.

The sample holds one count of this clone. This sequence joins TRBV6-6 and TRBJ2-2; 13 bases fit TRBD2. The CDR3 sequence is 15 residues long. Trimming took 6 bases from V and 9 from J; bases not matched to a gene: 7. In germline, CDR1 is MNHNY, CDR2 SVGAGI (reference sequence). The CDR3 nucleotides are TGTGCCAGCAGACCACTAGCGGGGGGGCACCGGGAGCTGTTTTTT. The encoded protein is CASRPLAGGHRELFF.

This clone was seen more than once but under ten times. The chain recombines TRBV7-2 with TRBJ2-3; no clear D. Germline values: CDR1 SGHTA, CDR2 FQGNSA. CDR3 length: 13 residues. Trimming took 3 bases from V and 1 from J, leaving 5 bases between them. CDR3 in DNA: TGTGCCAGCAGCTTGCAGGGCACAGATACGCAGTATTTT. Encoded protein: CASSLQGTDTQYF.

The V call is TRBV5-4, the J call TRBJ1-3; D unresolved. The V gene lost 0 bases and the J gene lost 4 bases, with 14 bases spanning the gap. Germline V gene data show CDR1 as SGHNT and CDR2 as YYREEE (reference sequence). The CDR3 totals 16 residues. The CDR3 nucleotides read TGTGCCAGCAGCTTGGCGGGCGGAGGACTCGGAAACACCATATATTTT. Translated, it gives CASSLAGGGLGNTIYF.

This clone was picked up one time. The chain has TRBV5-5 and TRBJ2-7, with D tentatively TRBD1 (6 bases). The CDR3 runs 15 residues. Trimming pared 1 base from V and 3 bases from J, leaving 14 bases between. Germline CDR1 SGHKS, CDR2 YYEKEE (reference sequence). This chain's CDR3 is CASSLRRQEYYEQYF. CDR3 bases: TGTGCCAGCAGCTTGCGGAGACAGGAGTACTACGAGCAGTACTTC.

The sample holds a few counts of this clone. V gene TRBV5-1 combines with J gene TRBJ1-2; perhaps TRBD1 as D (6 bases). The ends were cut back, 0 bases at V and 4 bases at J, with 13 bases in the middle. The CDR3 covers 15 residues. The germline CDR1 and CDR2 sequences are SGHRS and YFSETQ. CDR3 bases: TGCGCCAGCAGCTTGGGCCACAGGGATCTCTATGGCTACACCTTC. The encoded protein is CASSLGHRDLYGYTF.